These 28 T cell receptor beta chains originate from one sample sequenced in a study of OX40 agonist ivuxolimab in advanced cancers. Libraries were built with the immunoSEQ multiplex PCR assay. TCRdb holds this immuneACCESS table with in-frame rearrangements only. Some clones are missing; in checked studies, unresolved V genes explain under half, and the rest has no known cause. In all, the sample holds tens of thousands of clones, and about 85% of those were seen once. Around 2.5% of the sample lies in the top ten. The sequencing here drew on CD4+ or CD8+ T cells sorted from blood, taken in a trial of the OX40 agonist ivuxolimab. The receptors come from an adult with an advanced solid tumor such as melanoma, head and neck, liver or kidney cancer.

The rearrangement joins TRBV13 to TRBJ1-1, with 9 bases matching TRBD1. The trim removed 3 bases at V and 5 bases at J, leaving 10 bases unmatched. Germline values: CDR1 PRHDT, CDR2 FYEKMQ (reference sequence). The CDR3 is 16 residues long. The CDR3 protein is CASSLGRTGVETEAFF. CDR3 sequence (DNA): TGTGCCAGCAGCTTGGGAAGGACAGGGGTAGAGACTGAAGCTTTCTTT.

The chain joins TRBV4-3 to TRBJ2-2, with D possibly TRBD2 on 5 matching bases. This CDR3 has 16 amino acids. The V and J ends lost 4 bases and 1 base respectively, with 13 bases between them. Germline lookup yields CDR1 LGHNA and CDR2 YSLEER. The CDR3 region is CASSLRPRENTGELFF. The CDR3 nucleotides are TGCGCCAGCAGCCTCAGACCCCGGGAGAACACCGGGGAGCTGTTTTTT.

V and J are TRBV30 and TRBJ1-3, with 12 bases that match TRBD1. Unmatched junction bases numbered 15, after V lost 2 bases and J lost 1 base. The CDR3 is 20 residues long. Germline V gene lookup returns CDR1 GTSNPN and CDR2 SVGIG (reference sequence). CDR3 sequence (DNA): TGTGCCTGGAGTACTTTGAGGGACAGGGGGCGAATCCGGTCTGGAAACACCATATATTTT. Encoded protein: CAWSTLRDRGRIRSGNTIYF.

The chain uses TRBV18 and TRBJ2-5, with 8 bases that match TRBD1. V lost 3 bases to trimming and J lost 2 bases; unmatched junction nucleotides: 5. Germline CDR1 is KGHSH and CDR2 is LQKENI. This CDR3 is built from 15 residues. The CDR3 region is CASSPFRQGQETQYF. The CDR3 region has the DNA TGTGCCAGCTCACCGTTTCGACAGGGGCAAGAGACCCAGTACTTC.

The V and J genes are TRBV4-1 and TRBJ1-1; TRBD1 matches at 8 bases. Losses at the gene ends were 4 bases for V and 4 bases for J; bases not matched to a gene: 2. The germline gives CDR1 MGHRA, CDR2 YSYEKL. The CDR3 length is 13 residues. The CDR3 here is CASSRTGGTEAFF. The CDR3 nucleotides read TGCGCCAGCAGCCGTACAGGGGGCACTGAAGCTTTCTTT.

This rearrangement joins TRBV25-1 to TRBJ1-4; tentative D call: TRBD1 (5 bases). Looked up from germline, CDR1 is MGHDK and CDR2 is SYGVNS. The CDR3 runs to 14 residues. V lost 2 bases, J lost 6 bases, and 10 bases lay in between. The CDR3 region is CASSEQGGDEKLFF. CDR3 bases: TGTGCCAGCAGTGAACAGGGAGGGGATGAAAAACTGTTTTTT.

The chain is built from TRBV28 and TRBJ1-6; possibly TRBD1 for D (6 bases). CDR3 size: 15 residues. From germline, CDR1 is MDHEN and CDR2 SYDVKM. V was clipped by 5 bases and J by 4 bases, with 12 bases between them. The chain's CDR3 is CASSPGTLYNSPLHF. DNA of the CDR3: TGTGCCAGCAGTCCGGGGACACTTTATAATTCACCCCTCCACTTT.

This clone was counted once. This CDR3 reads CASSESLAGGGNEQFF. The CDR3 DNA follows: TGCGCCAGCAGTGAGTCTCTGGCAGGGGGTGGGAATGAGCAGTTCTTC. The chain is built from TRBV10-1 and TRBJ2-1; 7 bases are a match to TRBD1. The CDR3 totals 16 residues. Germline assignment: CDR1 WNHNN and CDR2 SYGVQD (reference sequence). J gave up 7 bases and V 0 bases, and 9 bases lay outside the gene matches.

The chain is built from TRBV7-9 and TRBJ1-1; a possible D gene is TRBD1 (6 bases). The CDR3 runs 14 residues. Trimming took 0 bases from V and 4 from J, leaving 9 bases between them. Per germline, CDR1 SEHNR and CDR2 FQNEAQ (reference sequence). CDR3 sequence: CASSLAKQGTEAFF. In DNA, the CDR3 is TGTGCCAGCAGCTTAGCTAAACAGGGCACTGAAGCTTTCTTT.

Notes on this clone: Other DNA sequences in this sample translate to the same CDR3. V usage is TRBV5-6 and J usage is TRBJ1-6, with TRBD1 matching 9 bases. The germline gives CDR1 SGHDT, CDR2 YYEEEE. V was pared by 5 bases and J by 7 bases, with 7 bases of the junction left unmatched. The CDR3 extends over 15 amino acids. CDR3: CASSAQGAGNSPLHF. For the CDR3, the DNA is TGTGCCAGCAGTGCACAGGGGGCGGGAAATTCACCCCTCCACTTT.

The V call is TRBV29-1, the J call TRBJ1-4; 10 nucleotides match TRBD1. This CDR3 spans 15 amino acids. In germline, CDR1 is SQVTM, CDR2 ANQGSEA. V was pared by 7 bases and J by 4 bases, with 9 bases of the junction left unmatched. CDR3 DNA: TGCAGCGGCCAAGACAGGGGGCGCGGTAATGAAAAACTGTTTTTT. Translating it yields CSGQDRGRGNEKLFF.

This chain uses TRBV9 with TRBJ2-1; 8 nucleotides match TRBD2. The CDR3 has 15 amino acids. Germline-derived CDR1 and CDR2 are SGDLS and YYNGEE. Trimming cost V 1 base and J 9 bases; bases outside gene matches: 9. The CDR3 loop reads CASSVTSGGAGEQFF. For the CDR3, the DNA is TGTGCCAGCAGCGTAACTAGCGGAGGGGCCGGTGAGCAGTTCTTC.

Here the CDR3 reads CASSFITGGEQYF. The CDR3, as DNA: TGTGCCAGCAGCTTCATCACAGGGGGCGAGCAGTACTTC. V usage is TRBV11-3 and J usage is TRBJ2-7; 8 bases map to TRBD1. Trimming removed 3 bases from V and 6 bases from J; junction bases left unmatched: 4. Germline CDR1 reads SGHNT; CDR2 reads YENEEA. This CDR3 is built from 13 residues.

CDR3 bases: TGTGCCAGTAGAGGAGGCAGAAAACTGTTTTTT. It specifies CASRGGRKLFF. The rearrangement joins TRBV19 to TRBJ1-4; no definite D call. Germline loops: CDR1 LNHDA, CDR2 SQIVND (reference sequence). The V and J ends lost 6 bases and 10 bases respectively, with 9 bases between them. The CDR3 has 11 residues.

The chain links TRBV7-6 to TRBJ1-3; TRBD1 agrees at 8 bases. Germline lookup yields CDR1 SGHVS and CDR2 FNYEAQ. With 1 base clipped from V and 0 bases from J, the junction kept 8 bases outside the gene matches. The CDR3 runs to 18 residues. The CDR3 coding sequence is TGTGCCAGCAGCTTAGAGACAGGGGCTCACCTCTCTGGAAACACCATATATTTT. Its translation is CASSLETGAHLSGNTIYF.

Notes on this clone: Additional DNA sequences in this sample encode the identical CDR3. The chain couples TRBV5-1 to TRBJ1-1, with a tentative D call TRBD1 (6 bases). Germline V gene sequence: CDR1 SGHRS, CDR2 YFSETQ. Trimming removed 3 bases at V and 5 bases at J, with 14 bases between. This CDR3 region has 14 residues. CDR3 sequence reads: CASSSQGRGTEAFF. Here the CDR3 DNA reads TGCGCCAGCAGCTCTCAAGGCAGGGGAACTGAAGCTTTCTTT.

The chain uses TRBV7-3 and TRBJ2-1; TRBD2 matches 7 bases. From germline, CDR1 is SGHTA and CDR2 FQGTGA. The V and J ends lost 1 base and 1 base, in that order; junction bases with no gene match: 1. This CDR3 has 15 amino acids. In nucleotides, the CDR3 is TGTGCCAGCAGCTTAAACGGGGGGTCCTACAATGAGCAGTTCTTC. This sequence encodes CASSLNGGSYNEQFF. Combining the CDR3 with reference TRBV7-3 and TRBJ2-1 gives the whole variable domain GAGVSQTPSNKVTEKGKYVELRCDPISGHTALYWYRQSLGQGPEFLIYFQGTGAADDSGLPNDRFFAVRPEGSVSTLKIQRTERGDSAVYLCASSLNGGSYNEQFFGPGTRLTVL.

The chain carries TRBV19 and TRBJ1-2; weak D call: TRBD1 (5 bases). This CDR3 region has 17 residues. Trimming pared 5 bases from V and 4 bases from J, leaving 23 bases between. Germline lookup yields CDR1 LNHDA and CDR2 SQIVND (reference sequence). The CDR3 reads CASSPYRDPAVGYGYTF. CDR3 bases: TGTGCCAGTAGTCCCTACCGGGACCCAGCGGTCGGCTATGGCTACACCTTC. Drawing the rest from reference TRBV19 and TRBJ1-2, the complete variable domain is DGGITQSPKYLFRKEGQNVTLSCEQNLNHDAMYWYRQDPGQGLRLIYYSQIVNDFQKGDIAEGYSVSREKKESFPLTVTSAQKNPTAFYLCASSPYRDPAVGYGYTFGSGTRLTVV.

This rearrangement joins TRBV7-2 to TRBJ2-1; D is tentatively TRBD1 or TRBD2 (5 bases each). The CDR3 length is 15 residues. Germline CDR1 SGHTA, CDR2 FQGNSA. V was cut by 1 base and J by 2 bases, with 9 bases left in between. The CDR3 DNA reads TGTGCCAGCAGCTTAGGTGGGGGAGCCTACAATGAGCAGTTCTTC. Residues: CASSLGGGAYNEQFF.

The V gene is TRBV19, the J gene TRBJ1-6, with D possibly being TRBD1 (5 bases). With 5 bases removed from V and 4 bases from J, the gap between germline ends came to 18 bases. There are 17 residues in the CDR3. Germline V gene sequence: CDR1 LNHDA, CDR2 SQIVND (reference sequence). The CDR3 sequence is CASSRMAPDSYNSPLHF. The CDR3 DNA is TGTGCCAGTAGTCGAATGGCCCCAGACAGTTATAATTCACCCCTCCACTTT.

This clone was seen once. This chain uses TRBV5-1 with TRBJ2-2; D not resolved. The CDR3 is 14 amino acids. V dropped 3 bases and J dropped 6 bases, with 12 bases sitting between them. Germline CDR1 SGHRS, CDR2 YFSETQ. The CDR3 reads CASSWVEGPGELFF. The CDR3 DNA reads TGCGCCAGCAGCTGGGTGGAAGGGCCCGGGGAGCTGTTTTTT.

The rearrangement links TRBV6-1 to TRBJ1-1; D is unclear. V was clipped by 3 bases and J by 1 base, with 9 bases between them. Germline loops: CDR1 MNHNS, CDR2 SASEGT. This CDR3 comprises 14 residues. CDR3 region: CASSEGSANTEAFF. The CDR3 bases are TGTGCCAGCAGTGAGGGTTCCGCGAACACTGAAGCTTTCTTT.

This rearrangement joins TRBV10-1 to TRBJ2-3, with TRBD2 matching over 8 bases. Germline trimming cut 0 bases from V and 2 bases from J; bases unmatched to any gene: 7. This CDR3 spans 17 amino acids. CDR1 and CDR2 (germline): WNHNN, SYGVQD (reference sequence). CDR3 coding DNA: TGCGCCAGCAGTGAGTCGAGGTGGACTAGCTCCACAGATACGCAGTATTTT. Translated, it gives CASSESRWTSSTDTQYF.

The chain recombines TRBV5-1 with TRBJ2-5; TRBD1 matches at 9 bases. The CDR3 is made up of 16 amino acids. From germline, CDR1 is SGHRS and CDR2 YFSETQ. The ends lost 0 bases at V and 4 bases at J; junction bases unmatched: 7. CDR3 coding DNA: TGCGCCAGCAGCTTGGATCCGACAGGGGGACTAGAGACCCAGTACTTC. Translating gives CASSLDPTGGLETQYF.

The CDR3, as DNA: TGTGCCAGCAGCCGCCCGGCGGAGGCAGGGTCTGGCTACACCTTC. Its translation: CASSRPAEAGSGYTF. The V and J genes are TRBV4-2 and TRBJ1-2, with a possible D match to TRBD1 (5 bases). The CDR3 contains 15 residues. Germline lookup yields CDR1 LGHNA and CDR2 YNFKEQ. The V gene lost 4 bases and the J gene lost 7 bases, with 19 bases spanning the gap.

The chain has TRBV28 and TRBJ1-5; 11 nucleotides align to TRBD1. The CDR3 runs 16 residues. V lost 6 bases and J lost 6; bases outside the gene matches: 10. Germline CDR1 is MDHEN and CDR2 is SYDVKM. In DNA, the CDR3 is TGTGCCAGCAGCAGTCCCGGGACAGGGGGGGTTCAGCCCCAGCATTTT. It translates to CASSSPGTGGVQPQHF.

J is TRBJ1-3 and V is TRBV5-8, with 10 bases matching TRBD1. CDR1 SGHTS and CDR2 YDEGEE come from the germline V gene. The V segment lost 4 bases and the J segment 2 bases; nucleotides outside the gene matches: 3. The CDR3 length is 15 residues. The CDR3 nucleotides are TGTGCCAGCAGCGCCGGGACAGGGGCTGGAAACACCATATATTTT. It translates to CASSAGTGAGNTIYF. The variable domain in full, completed from reference TRBV5-8 and TRBJ1-3, reads EAGVTQSPTHLIKTRGQQATLRCSPISGHTSVYWYQQALGLGLQFLLWYDEGEERNRGNFPPRFSGRQFPNYSSELNVNALELEDSALYLCASSAGTGAGNTIYFGEGSWLTVV.

The chain carries TRBV6-1 and TRBJ1-2; weak D call: TRBD1 (6 bases). Germline V gene sequence: CDR1 MNHNS, CDR2 SASEGT. This CDR3 contains 12 residues. V lost 6 bases and J 2 bases, leaving 7 bases between the germline ends. CDR3: CASSTGNYGYTF. The CDR3 bases are TGTGCCAGCAGCACAGGGAACTATGGCTACACCTTC.